This T cell receptor beta chain emerged from a study of blood T cell repertoires in COVID-19. About the research overall: Acute-phase and convalescent COVID-19 samples originated in the United States, Italy and Spain. T cells, B-cell-depleted T cells, or PBMCs provided the cDNA or gDNA that served as material.

CDR1 is MNHNY, CDR2 SVGAGI, per germline (reference sequence). The J segment lost 6 bases and the V segment lost 6 bases, leaving 1 base of the junction unmatched. The length of the CDR3 is 12 residues. Authors' data handling: Researchers report that nucleated cell counts were estimated from reference gene primer amplification. Method: immunoSEQ multiplex PCR; TCRdb's copy keeps in-frame clones and lacks some. The V and J calls and clone size are taken from that table; D and trimming were inferred from the DNA. The profile shows tens of thousands of clones, more than 65% of them singletons. Patients of the Seattle cohort, enrolled during active infection, were followed longitudinally.

Sequencing was performed on peripheral blood. This receptor was obtained from a man aged 70-80 years with COVID-19, enrolled during active disease. V usage is TRBV6-6 and J usage is TRBJ2-2, with TRBD1 matching over 7 bases. The CDR3 DNA sequence: TGTGCCAGCAGCGGGACAGCCGGGGAGCTGTTTTTT. Protein: CASSGTAGELFF.